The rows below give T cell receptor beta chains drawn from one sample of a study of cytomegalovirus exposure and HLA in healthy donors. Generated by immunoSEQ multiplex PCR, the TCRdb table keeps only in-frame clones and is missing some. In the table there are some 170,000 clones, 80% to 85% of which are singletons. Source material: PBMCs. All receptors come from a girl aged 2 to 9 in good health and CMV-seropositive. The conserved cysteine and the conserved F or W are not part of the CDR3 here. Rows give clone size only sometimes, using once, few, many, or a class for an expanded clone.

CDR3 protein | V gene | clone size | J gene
ASSSILAGGYYNEQF | TRBV28 | - | TRBJ2-1
ASSPGRGTSGSREETQY | TRBV4-2 | once | TRBJ2-5
ASSRWRLALIYEQY | TRBV19 | - | TRBJ2-7
ASSYEQGYSNQPQH | TRBV6-6 | - | TRBJ1-5
ATADSGNTIY | TRBV7-9 | - | TRBJ1-3
ASSLEGGTYEQY | TRBV5-1 | - | TRBJ2-7
ASSIRELADDNEQF | TRBV5-1 | - | TRBJ2-1
ASSVGQGRETQY | TRBV7-8 | - | TRBJ2-5
ASSRTGMGTEAF | TRBV2 | - | TRBJ1-1
AWSVLGYEQF | TRBV30 | - | TRBJ2-1
SGRSTHGYT | TRBV29-1 | - | TRBJ1-2
ASSQTFGDTQY | TRBV4-1 | - | TRBJ2-3
SVQSTDTQY | TRBV29-1 | - | TRBJ2-3
ASRKPGSGANVLT | TRBV19 | once | TRBJ2-6
ASSHNRGRSTDTQY | TRBV7-9 | once | TRBJ2-3
ASSFRDRNFYGYT | TRBV14 | - | TRBJ1-2
ASSLLGTGLGTEAF | TRBV28 | - | TRBJ1-1
ASSLVMGAYGYT | TRBV5-1 | once | TRBJ1-2
AWSKPSGANVLT | TRBV30 | - | TRBJ2-6
AWTRETLLNSPLH | TRBV30 | once | TRBJ1-6
AWVWAGGHEQY | TRBV30 | - | TRBJ2-7
AWRGAGGRADTQY | TRBV30 | - | TRBJ2-3
ASSYQGTVNTEAF | TRBV6-5 | - | TRBJ1-1
AWSVRDRGNEKLF | TRBV30 | few | TRBJ1-4
ASTTLRGGYSREQY | TRBV7-9 | - | TRBJ2-7
ASRPTSGSYNEQF | TRBV5-6 | - | TRBJ2-1
ASTMDINWANEQF | TRBV5-1 | - | TRBJ2-1
ASTSLTWRYT | TRBV28 | once | TRBJ1-2
ASSLARLAETQY | TRBV5-1 | once | TRBJ2-5
ASSLTLKAVTSTDTQY | TRBV28 | - | TRBJ2-3
ASSPVGQYRPDTQY | TRBV5-1 | - | TRBJ2-3
VTSGRTHTDTQY | TRBV2 | - | TRBJ2-3
ASSLLEQY | TRBV5-1 | few | TRBJ2-7
ASSSQTGFSGNTIY | TRBV5-4 | - | TRBJ1-3
ASSPGGSETQY | TRBV18 | - | TRBJ2-5
ASSSPGTANQPQH | TRBV7-3 | - | TRBJ1-5
ASSHHSYNEQF | TRBV11-2 | - | TRBJ2-1
ATTNGLAGGEQY | TRBV2 | - | TRBJ2-7
ASCGTQETQY | TRBV2 | - | TRBJ2-5
ASKGQGAAEAF | TRBV2 | - | TRBJ1-1
ASRPPLAGVHEQY | TRBV28 | once | TRBJ2-7